Presented here are 24 T cell receptor beta chains from one specimen sequenced in a study of blood T cells in healthy people across ages. A J-beta primer mix and a sample-barcoded 5' primer were used in a second PCR of roughly 6 to 11 cycles. TCRdb re-called the 5' RACE reads with MiXCR, one entry per CDR3 protein. The table records about 1.6 million distinct CDR3 sequences, almost 35% of them present only once. Input material: blood. The receptors derive from a woman aged 25 to 39 in good health.

The count of this clonotype is one. The chain couples TRBV9 to TRBJ2-6; 10 bases are shared with TRBD2. The CDR3 loop spans 18 amino acids. V trimming: 0 bases; J trimming: 0 bases; junction bases outside the gene matches: 3. Germline V CDR1 and CDR2: SGDLS, YYNGEE. The CDR3 loop is CASSVAGLAVSGANVLTF. CDR3 DNA: TGTGCCAGCAGCGTAGCCGGACTAGCGGTCTCTGGGGCCAACGTCCTGACTTTC.

This clonotype was seen more than once but under ten times. The chain combines TRBV7-9 with TRBJ1-2, with 9 bases aligning to TRBD1. V lost 4 bases, J lost 4 bases, and 7 bases stayed unmatched. CDR1 SEHNR and CDR2 FQNEAQ come from the germline V gene (reference sequence). This CDR3 region has 15 residues. In nucleotides, the CDR3 is TGTGCCAGCAGCTGGGACAGGGTTGTTACCTATGGCTACACCTTC. Its translation is CASSWDRVVTYGYTF.

The J gene is TRBJ2-3, the V gene TRBV29-1; the D is unclear. CDR3 length: 19 residues. V was shortened by 1 base and J by 0 bases, with 23 bases between the two germline ends. Germline V gene sequence: CDR1 SQVTM, CDR2 ANQGSEA. CDR3 coding DNA: TGCAGCGTTGAAGTGTATTATGTGGGTGGGCAGCCGAGCACAGATACGCAGTATTTT. It codes for CSVEVYYVGGQPSTDTQYF.

V usage is TRBV28 and J usage is TRBJ2-7; 10 positions agree with TRBD2. V lost 3 bases, J lost 2 bases, and 13 bases stayed unmatched. The CDR3 totals 18 residues. Germline assignment: CDR1 MDHEN and CDR2 SYDVKM. CDR3 loop: CASSFLTSSGSITYEQYF. DNA for the CDR3: TGTGCCAGCAGTTTTCTAACCTCTAGCGGGAGTATAACCTACGAGCAGTACTTC.

This chain connects TRBV7-3 to TRBJ2-2; TRBD2 might be the D (7 bases). This CDR3 spans 16 amino acids. Trimming removed 3 bases from V and 4 bases from J, with 15 bases in between. Germline V lookup: CDR1 SGHTA, CDR2 FQGTGA. The CDR3 coding sequence is TGTGCCAGCAGCTTCCTGGCGGGGGCCACCACCGGGGAGCTGTTTTTT. Translated, it gives CASSFLAGATTGELFF.

The sample holds a few counts of this clonotype. The J gene is TRBJ2-1, the V gene TRBV20-1, with a possible D match to TRBD1 (5 bases). Germline assignment: CDR1 DFQATT and CDR2 SNEGSKA (reference sequence). CDR3 size: 15 residues. The ends were cut back, 2 bases at V and 2 bases at J, with 13 bases in the middle. CDR3 in DNA: TGCAGTGCTAGAAAGCAGGGTCGCGCCTACAATGAGCAGTTCTTC. This sequence encodes CSARKQGRAYNEQFF.

This clonotype came up many times. The chain is built from TRBV20-1 and TRBJ1-5; no clear D. Germline assignment: CDR1 DFQATT and CDR2 SNEGSKA (reference sequence). V shed 3 bases and J shed 6 bases, with 12 bases lying between them. The CDR3 is made up of 13 amino acids. The DNA of the CDR3 is TGCAGTGCTAGTTCGGGATCCAGTCAGCCCCAGCATTTT. Its translation is CSASSGSSQPQHF.

CDR3 in amino acids: CASSFVRFEAFF. CDR3 DNA sequence: TGTGCCAGCAGCTTTGTCCGTTTTGAAGCTTTCTTT. The chain recombines TRBV13 with TRBJ1-1, with D unresolved. There are 12 residues in the CDR3. The V end was cut by 3 bases, the J end by 7 bases, with 9 bases between. CDR1 and CDR2 (germline): PRHDT, FYEKMQ (reference sequence).

This chain joins TRBV28 and TRBJ1-2; no definite D call. The CDR3 runs to 15 residues. The V end was cut by 2 bases, the J end by 8 bases, with 18 bases between. Germline CDR1 and CDR2: MDHEN and SYDVKM. The CDR3 DNA follows: TGTGCCAGCAGTTTAGGAGAGAGGCGGGTGAAAGGCTACACCTTC. It codes for CASSLGERRVKGYTF.

This clonotype was observed a few times. The rearrangement uses TRBV7-9 and TRBJ1-2; TRBD1 might be the D (5 bases). The CDR3 sequence is 13 residues long. The germline gives CDR1 SEHNR, CDR2 FQNEAQ (reference sequence). Trimming shortened V by 5 bases and J by 4 bases, and 11 bases separated the two germline ends. The CDR3 sequence: CASSADGGYGYTF. The CDR3 region has the DNA TGTGCCAGCAGCGCCGATGGGGGCTATGGCTACACCTTC.

The chain recombines TRBV4-1 with TRBJ1-1; 8 nucleotides agree with TRBD1. The CDR3 spans 17 residues. Germline V gene data show CDR1 as MGHRA and CDR2 as YSYEKL. J lost 5 bases, V lost 2 bases, and 13 bases had no gene match. The CDR3 DNA reads TGCGCCAGCAGCCAACGAGGTAGACAGGGGAGGGGAACTGAAGCTTTCTTT. It specifies CASSQRGRQGRGTEAFF.

J is TRBJ2-7 and V is TRBV15; D not resolved. V gave up 3 bases and J gave up 0 bases, with 6 bases separating them. Germline loops: CDR1 LNHNV, CDR2 YYDKDF (reference sequence). This CDR3 region has 13 residues. The CDR3 spells CATSSEASYEQYF. The DNA for the CDR3 is TGTGCCACCAGCAGTGAGGCCTCCTACGAGCAGTACTTC.

This clonotype was observed a few times. This chain connects TRBV5-5 to TRBJ2-3; the D is unclear. V was clipped by 0 bases and J by 2 bases, with 7 bases between them. The length of the CDR3 is 14 residues. Looked up from germline, CDR1 is SGHKS and CDR2 is YYEKEE (reference sequence). Here the CDR3 reads CASSLETLTDTQYF. DNA for the CDR3: TGTGCCAGCAGCTTGGAGACCCTCACAGATACGCAGTATTTT. The full variable domain, with the rest looked up from reference TRBV5-5 and TRBJ2-3, is DAGVTQSPTHLIKTRGQQVTLRCSPISGHKSVSWYQQVLGQGPQFIFQYYEKEERGRGNFPDRFSARQFPNYSSELNVNALLLGDSALYLCASSLETLTDTQYFGPGTRLTVL.

This clonotype was counted between two and nine times. The chain carries TRBV28 and TRBJ2-7; D might be TRBD2 (6 bases). This CDR3 contains 16 residues. V lost 10 bases and J 3 bases, leaving 25 bases between the germline ends. Germline CDR1 MDHEN, CDR2 SYDVKM. This CDR3 is CATRRGAPTFGYEQYF. CDR3 DNA: TGTGCCACCCGGCGGGGCGCGCCGACTTTTGGCTACGAGCAGTACTTC.

V and J are TRBV28 and TRBJ2-5; D might be TRBD1 (6 bases). CDR1 is MDHEN, CDR2 SYDVKM, per germline. Trimming shortened V by 4 bases and J by 2 bases, and 17 bases separated the two germline ends. The CDR3 is 16 amino acids. DNA for the CDR3: TGTGCCAGCAGTTACCTATACGGGGACAAACAAGAGACCCAGTACTTC. Translating gives CASSYLYGDKQETQYF.

Note on this clonotype: With a much larger clone just one base away, this may be a read error. The DNA of the CDR3 is TGTGCCATCCGACAGAGCAGCGGGAACTACGAGCAGTACTTC. Translated: CAIRQSSGNYEQYF. The V gene is TRBV10-3, the J gene TRBJ2-5; 7 bases fit TRBD2. The J call is in doubt because the DNA end fits TRBJ2-7 better. This CDR3 is built from 14 residues. In germline, CDR1 is ENHRY, CDR2 SYGVKD.

V usage is TRBV11-2 and J usage is TRBJ2-3; either TRBD1 or TRBD2 may fit D (5 bases each). V was cut by 6 bases and J by 10 bases, with 17 bases left in between. The length of the CDR3 is 13 residues. In germline, CDR1 is SGHAT, CDR2 FQNNGV. CDR3 in DNA: TGTGCCAGCAGGTCGGGGCCAGGCGGTTCGCAGTATTTT. Residues: CASRSGPGGSQYF. Variable domain in full (rest from reference TRBV11-2 and TRBJ2-3): EAGVAQSPRYKIIEKRQSVAFWCNPISGHATLYWYQQILGQGPKLLIQFQNNGVVDDSQLPKDRFSAERLKGVDSTLKIQPAKLEDSAVYLCASRSGPGGSQYFGPGTRLTVL.

This chain connects TRBV21-1 to TRBJ2-2. TRBV21-1 is classified as a pseudogene. This CDR3 comprises 17 residues. Written as DNA, the CDR3 is TGTGCCAGCAGCAAAGATCCCGGGTGGGGGAGCACCGGGGAGCTGTTTTTT. Translation gives CASSKDPGWGSTGELFF.

CDR3 DNA sequence: TGTGCCAGCAGCCCTATGGGACAGGGGGCCTATGAGCAGTTCTTC. This translates into CASSPMGQGAYEQFF. This chain joins TRBV9 and TRBJ2-1; TRBD1 matches at 12 bases. J was trimmed by 8 bases and V by 4 bases; bases with no gene match: 7. Germline V CDR1 and CDR2: SGDLS, YYNGEE. The CDR3 sequence is 15 residues long.

In this sample, this clonotype turned up a few times. V and J are TRBV5-1 and TRBJ2-5, with a tentative D call TRBD1 (5 bases). The CDR3 consists of 15 residues. V lost 4 bases and J 5 bases, leaving 18 bases between the germline ends. Per the germline V gene, CDR1 is SGHRS and CDR2 is YFSETQ. CDR3 nucleotides: TGCGCCAGCAGCCCCTCTAGACAGCTCCAGGAGACCCAGTACTTC. Translation gives CASSPSRQLQETQYF.

In this sample, this clonotype turned up a few times. CDR3 DNA sequence: TGCGCCAGCAGCCAAACCAGTAGGGCTTCTGGGGCCAACGTCCTGACTTTC. This encodes CASSQTSRASGANVLTF. The V gene is TRBV4-1, the J gene TRBJ2-6; no firm D call. Trimming removed 2 bases from V and 1 base from J, with 12 bases in between. Germline V gives CDR1 MGHRA, CDR2 YSYEKL. CDR3 size: 17 residues.

About this clonotype: A read error may explain this, as a much larger clone is one base away. This chain joins TRBV11-2 and TRBJ2-1, with TRBD2 matching 9 bases. The DNA matches TRBJ2-7 better at its end, which makes the J call doubtful. CDR1 is SGHAT and CDR2 is FQNNGV in the germline V gene. The CDR3 covers 18 residues. CDR3 nucleotides: TGTGCCAGCAGCTATCGAGCGGGAGGCCCCTTATCCTACAATGAGCAGTACTTC. Protein: CASSYRAGGPLSYNEQYF.

The rearrangement links TRBV7-9 to TRBJ1-1; the D gene is possibly TRBD1 (6 bases). CDR1 SEHNR and CDR2 FQNEAQ come from the germline V gene (reference sequence). Deletions cut 5 bases from V and 4 bases from J, with 20 bases between. The length of the CDR3 is 16 residues. DNA for the CDR3: TGTGCCAGCAGCCCTATAGGGCGGGGGGACACCACTGAAGCTTTCTTT. This gives the protein CASSPIGRGDTTEAFF.

This clonotype has only a few counts. The CDR3 DNA follows: TGTGCCAGCAGTTTTCTCGGGAGGGCCGTCTACAATGAGCAGTTCTTC. It yields the protein CASSFLGRAVYNEQFF. The chain couples TRBV12-3 or TRBV12-4 to TRBJ2-1; 8 nucleotides align to TRBD2. The CDR3 extends over 16 amino acids. The V and J ends lost 3 bases and 3 bases, in that order; junction bases with no gene match: 7.